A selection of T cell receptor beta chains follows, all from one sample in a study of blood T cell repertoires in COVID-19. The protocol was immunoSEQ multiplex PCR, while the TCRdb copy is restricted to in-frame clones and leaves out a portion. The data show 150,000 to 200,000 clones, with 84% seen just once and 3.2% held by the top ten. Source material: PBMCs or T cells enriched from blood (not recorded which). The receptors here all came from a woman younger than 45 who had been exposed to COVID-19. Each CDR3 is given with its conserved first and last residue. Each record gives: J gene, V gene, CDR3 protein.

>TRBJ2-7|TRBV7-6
CASSLGQGGYEQYF
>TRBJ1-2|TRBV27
CASSLRVTGNYGYTF
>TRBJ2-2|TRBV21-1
CASSAHTSIGELFF
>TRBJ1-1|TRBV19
CASIARGTTEAFF
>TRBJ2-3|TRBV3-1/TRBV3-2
CASSQDFYGRDSKDTQYF
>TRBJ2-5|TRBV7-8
CASSSLAGGETQYF
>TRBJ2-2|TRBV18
CASSPPGQQYTGELFF
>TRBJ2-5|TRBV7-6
CASAAAFGRETQYF
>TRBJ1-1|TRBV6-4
CASSDWGGSTEAFF
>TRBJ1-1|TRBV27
CASSLPNTEAFF
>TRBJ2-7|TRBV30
CAWSVQMPGVRLREQYF
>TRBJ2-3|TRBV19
CATAQESTDTQYF
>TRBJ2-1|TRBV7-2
CASSLVNNNEQFF
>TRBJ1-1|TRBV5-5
CASSLHREWGQGNTEAFF
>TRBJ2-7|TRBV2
CASKRSHDYEQYF
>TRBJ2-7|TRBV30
CAWTSGTYEQYF
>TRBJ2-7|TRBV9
CASSADDRGSSYEQYF
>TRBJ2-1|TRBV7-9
CASSSRQGSSYNEQFF
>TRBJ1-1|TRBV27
CASSYQGYTEAFF
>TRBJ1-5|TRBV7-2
CASSLTRGQTYSNQPQHF
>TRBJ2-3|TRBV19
CASSIGPSGSTDTQYF
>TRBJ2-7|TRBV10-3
CAITPGGGAYAQYF
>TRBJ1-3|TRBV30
CAWTSGGISGNTIYF
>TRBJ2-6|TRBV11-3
CASSLDVWDRPPSGANVLTF
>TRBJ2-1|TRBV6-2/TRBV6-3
CASSYSRGGLNEQFF
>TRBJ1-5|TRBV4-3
CASSQDHGNQPQHF
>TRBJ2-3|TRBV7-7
CASSPASGGADTQYF
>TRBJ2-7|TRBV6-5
CASSYSQGSYEQYF
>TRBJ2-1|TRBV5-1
CASSLVSDNEQFF
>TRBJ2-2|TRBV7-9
CASSLVGTENTGELFF
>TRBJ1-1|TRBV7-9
CASSTTQGSTEAFF
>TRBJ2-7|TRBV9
CATPLAGDAYEQYF
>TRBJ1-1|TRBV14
CASSPATGGMNTEAFF
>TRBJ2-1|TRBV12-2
CASRSRTSYEQFF
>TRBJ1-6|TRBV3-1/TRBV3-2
CASSRSGETNSPLHF
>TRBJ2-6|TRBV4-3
CASSLRGQASGANVLTF
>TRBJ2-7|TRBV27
CASSPRGGTGLSYEQYF
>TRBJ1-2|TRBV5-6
CASSLEGAYGYTF
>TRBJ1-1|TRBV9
CASSPQGSPEAFF
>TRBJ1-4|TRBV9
CASSRTGDLVVEKLFF
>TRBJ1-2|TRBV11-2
CASSLRANYGYTF
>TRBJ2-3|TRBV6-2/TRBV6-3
CASSFPSSDTQYF
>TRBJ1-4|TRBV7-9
CASSFRTGATNEKLFF
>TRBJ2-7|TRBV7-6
CASSLGQAREQYF
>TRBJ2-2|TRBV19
CASSPWTGGAGELFF
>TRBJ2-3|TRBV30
CAWSGGTSGEGDTQYF
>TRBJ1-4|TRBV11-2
CASSYNRDRTEKLFF
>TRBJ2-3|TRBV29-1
CSVGEGTDTQYF
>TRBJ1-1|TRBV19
CASSSLGGRSPEAFF
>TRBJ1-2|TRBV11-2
CASSSLQGFQGYTF
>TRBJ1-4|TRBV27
CASKGGEVEKLFF
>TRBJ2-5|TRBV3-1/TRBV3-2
CASSPGLAEETQYF
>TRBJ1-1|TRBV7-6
CASREGAGGARNTEAFF
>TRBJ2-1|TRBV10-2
CASRTSIYNEQFF
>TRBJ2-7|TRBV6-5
CASSYSRGTGDYEQYF
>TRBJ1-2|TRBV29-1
CSVGGQGLGYGYTF
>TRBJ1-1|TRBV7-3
CASSSTGNTEAFF
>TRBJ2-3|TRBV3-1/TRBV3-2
CASSQDHGSGGVTDTQYF
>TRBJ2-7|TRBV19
CASSIQGAGYEQYF
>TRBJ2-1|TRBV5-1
CASSLAGTEIQFF